Following are 30 T cell receptor beta chains from one sample sequenced in a study of OX40 agonist ivuxolimab in advanced cancers. Method: immunoSEQ multiplex PCR; TCRdb's copy keeps in-frame clones and lacks some. Of some 78,000 clones in the sample, about 88% were seen once. The source was CD4+ or CD8+ T cells sorted from blood, collected in a trial of the OX40 agonist ivuxolimab. Receptors originate from an adult with an advanced solid tumor such as melanoma, head and neck, liver or kidney cancer.

V is TRBV4-2 and J is TRBJ1-2; D is perhaps TRBD1 (5 bases). Trimming shortened V by 2 bases and J by 0 bases, and 13 bases separated the two germline ends. This CDR3 region has 16 residues. Germline V lookup: CDR1 LGHNA, CDR2 YNFKEQ. The CDR3 coding sequence is TGTGCCAGCAGCCAACCGGAGGGGAGGTCTAACTATGGCTACACCTTC. Its protein is CASSQPEGRSNYGYTF.

This rearrangement joins TRBV11-2 to TRBJ2-2, with TRBD2 matching over 8 bases. The V gene end was trimmed by 3 bases and the J gene end by 3 bases; junction bases not matched to a gene: 12. The length of the CDR3 is 18 residues. Germline V gene sequence: CDR1 SGHAT, CDR2 FQNNGV. The CDR3 loop is CASSLGRGASRYTGELFF. Written as DNA, the CDR3 is TGTGCCAGCAGCTTGGGGCGGGGGGCCTCCCGATACACCGGGGAGCTGTTTTTT.

The chain carries TRBV27 and TRBJ1-1; the match to TRBD1 covers 7 bases. The CDR3 is made up of 17 amino acids. Looked up from germline, CDR1 is MNHEY and CDR2 is SMNVEV (reference sequence). Trimming cost V 4 bases and J 1 base; bases outside gene matches: 12. The CDR3 DNA reads as TGTGCCAGCAGTTCCCCTTCTCGGGCAGGGGGGAACACTGAAGCTTTCTTT. Its translation: CASSSPSRAGGNTEAFF.

The rearrangement uses TRBV10-1 and TRBJ2-3, with 9 bases identical to TRBD2. Losses at the gene ends were 1 base for V and 1 base for J; bases not matched to a gene: 6. Germline CDR1 reads WNHNN; CDR2 reads SYGVQD (reference sequence). The CDR3 extends over 17 amino acids. In DNA, the CDR3 is TGCGCCAGCAGTGAGTGGGGTAGCGGGGGACGCACAGATACGCAGTATTTT. Amino acid sequence: CASSEWGSGGRTDTQYF.

The rearrangement joins TRBV9 to TRBJ2-1; weak D call: TRBD2 (6 bases). Between the trimmed V and J ends, which lost 4 bases and 6 bases, there was a span of 17 bases. The germline gives CDR1 SGDLS, CDR2 YYNGEE. The CDR3 has 15 amino acids. The chain's CDR3 is CASSPTTTSINEQFF. The CDR3 nucleotides are TGTGCCAGCAGCCCGACTACGACTAGTATCAATGAGCAGTTCTTC.

The gene calls are TRBV19 and TRBJ2-7; TRBD1 agrees at 8 bases. V was clipped by 1 base and J by 2 bases; unmatched bases: 1. Per the germline V gene, CDR1 is LNHDA and CDR2 is SQIVND (reference sequence). This CDR3 spans 14 amino acids. The DNA of the CDR3 is TGTGCCAGTAGTATAGGACAGGGGACCTACGAGCAGTACTTC. This encodes CASSIGQGTYEQYF.

This chain connects TRBV7-2 to TRBJ2-3; D remains ambiguous. In germline, CDR1 is SGHTA, CDR2 FQGNSA. Trimming left V 4 bases short and J 0 bases short, with 8 bases between. This CDR3 has 14 residues. The CDR3 spells CASSSLLSTDTQYF. In DNA, the CDR3 is TGTGCCAGCAGCTCCCTTCTTAGCACAGATACGCAGTATTTT. The full variable domain, its missing parts supplied by reference TRBV7-2 and TRBJ2-3, is GAGVSQSPSNKVTEKGKDVELRCDPISGHTALYWYRQSLGQGLEFLIYFQGNSAPDKSGLPSDRFSAERTGGSVSTLTIQRTQQEDSAVYLCASSSLLSTDTQYFGPGTRLTVL.

The chain combines TRBV19 with TRBJ2-3; possible D gene TRBD2, 6 bases. V lost 9 bases and J lost 3, with 13 bases in between. Germline CDR1 is LNHDA and CDR2 is SQIVND (reference sequence). This CDR3 comprises 13 residues. This CDR3 is CASLQEGTDTQYF. The CDR3 DNA is TGTGCCAGCTTACAGGAGGGGACAGATACGCAGTATTTT.

V is TRBV6-5 and J is TRBJ1-3; D uncertain. V dropped 6 bases and J dropped 4 bases, with 13 bases sitting between them. This CDR3 is 14 amino acids long. Germline assignment: CDR1 MNHEY and CDR2 SVGAGI. For the CDR3, the DNA is TGTGCCAGCAGCTACAGCGTTGCAGGAAACACCATATATTTT. Protein: CASSYSVAGNTIYF.

The chain employs TRBV6-5 and TRBJ1-3; TRBD1 is a possible D gene (5 bases). CDR1 is MNHEY and CDR2 is SVGAGI in the germline V gene. The length of the CDR3 is 15 residues. V shed 3 bases and J shed 2 bases, with 11 bases lying between them. The CDR3 nucleotides are TGTGCCAGCAGTTATAGAGGCAGGGCTGGAAACACCATATATTTT. Protein product: CASSYRGRAGNTIYF.

The V gene is TRBV6-1, the J gene TRBJ1-1; D gene ambiguous. Germline CDR1 and CDR2: MNHNS and SASEGT. Trimming removed 3 bases at V and 1 base at J, with 12 bases between. This CDR3 comprises 15 residues. The CDR3 protein is CASSDETTQNTEAFF. The CDR3 nucleotides read TGTGCCAGCAGTGATGAGACGACACAGAACACTGAAGCTTTCTTT.

This sequence joins TRBV5-4 and TRBJ2-3; a possible D gene is TRBD2 (6 bases). Germline values: CDR1 SGHNT, CDR2 YYREEE (reference sequence). This CDR3 spans 14 amino acids. V was cut by 1 base and J by 3 bases, with 9 bases left in between. DNA of the CDR3: TGTGCCAGCAGCTTGATCGGGAGAACAGATACGCAGTATTTT. Translating it yields CASSLIGRTDTQYF.

The gene calls are TRBV7-2 and TRBJ1-4; D is undetermined. V lost 3 bases to trimming and J lost 8 bases, with 7 bases between them. The CDR3 has 12 amino acids. Germline V gene lookup returns CDR1 SGHTA and CDR2 FQGNSA. CDR3 amino acids: CASSFYREKLFF. Here the CDR3 DNA reads TGTGCCAGCAGCTTCTATCGGGAAAAACTGTTTTTT.

The V call is TRBV5-6, the J call TRBJ2-3; 9 bases are shared with TRBD2. The V segment lost 4 bases and the J segment 2 bases; nucleotides outside the gene matches: 11. CDR3 size: 17 residues. CDR1 and CDR2 from the germline V gene are SGHDT and YYEEEE. The CDR3 bases are TGTGCCAGCAGCCAGCAAGGGCGGGGGGGCGCCACAGATACGCAGTATTTT. Translating it yields CASSQQGRGGATDTQYF.

CDR3 nucleotide sequence: TGTGCCAGCTCACCCCCGGGACAGGGATTATATAGCAATCAGCCCCAGCATTTT. Encoded protein: CASSPPGQGLYSNQPQHF. J is TRBJ1-5 and V is TRBV18; TRBD1 aligns across 9 bases. CDR3 length: 18 amino acids. V lost 3 bases, J lost 0 bases, and 9 bases stayed unmatched. Germline-derived CDR1 and CDR2 are KGHSH and LQKENI.

With respect to this clone: This sample includes further DNA sequences coding for the same CDR3. J is TRBJ2-5 and V is TRBV5-4; the match to TRBD1 covers 8 bases. Germline V CDR1 and CDR2: SGHNT, YYREEE (reference sequence). This CDR3 has 14 amino acids. Trimming at V came to 4 bases and at J to 6 bases, leaving 8 bases not matched to a gene. As DNA, the CDR3 is TGTGCCAGCAGCCACCAAACAGGGGGGAAGACCCAGTACTTC. It is translated as CASSHQTGGKTQYF.

V is TRBV4-2 and J is TRBJ2-7, with no clear D. V lost 2 bases and J lost 3, with 8 bases in between. Per the germline V gene, CDR1 is LGHNA and CDR2 is YNFKEQ. There are 13 residues in the CDR3. The CDR3 sequence: CASSQSGGYEQYF. CDR3 bases: TGTGCCAGCAGCCAATCGGGCGGCTACGAGCAGTACTTC.

The chain joins TRBV21-1 to TRBJ1-2; the D call of TRBD1 is as the table states it, not checked on the DNA. TRBV21-1 is labeled a pseudogene. The CDR3 totals 15 residues. CDR3 sequence: CASSGWTGEIYGYTF. Here the CDR3 DNA reads TGTGCCAGCAGCGGGTGGACAGGGGAAATCTATGGCTACACCTTC.

This rearrangement joins TRBV4-1 to TRBJ2-6, with 8 nucleotides matching TRBD2. Germline assignment: CDR1 MGHRA and CDR2 YSYEKL. Losses at the gene ends were 4 bases for V and 0 bases for J; bases not matched to a gene: 14. This CDR3 has 20 residues. CDR3 nucleotide sequence: TGCGCCAGCAGCCGAGATACCGCGGACGGGAGGGTCTCTGGGGCCAACGTCCTGACTTTC. It specifies CASSRDTADGRVSGANVLTF.

The chain couples TRBV11-2 to TRBJ2-1; 8 nucleotides match TRBD1. Trimming took 3 bases from V and 3 from J; bases not matched to a gene: 4. The length of the CDR3 is 15 residues. The germline V gene has CDR1 SGHAT and CDR2 FQNNGV. CDR3 amino acids: CASSFAGQGYNEQFF. The CDR3 nucleotides are TGTGCCAGCAGCTTCGCCGGACAGGGCTACAATGAGCAGTTCTTC.

V usage is TRBV30 and J usage is TRBJ1-1; 8 bases line up with TRBD1. The CDR3 runs 16 residues. From germline, CDR1 is GTSNPN and CDR2 SVGIG (reference sequence). This chain's CDR3 is CTRRGQGVMENTEAFF. Here the CDR3 DNA reads TGTACACGACGAGGACAGGGAGTTATGGAGAACACTGAAGCTTTCTTT.

A remark on this clone: Other DNA sequences from this sample encode an identical CDR3 as well. CDR3 DNA sequence: TGTGCCAGCAGAGGGGACAGCTACGAGCAGTACTTC. It specifies CASRGDSYEQYF. This chain links TRBV2 with TRBJ2-7; TRBD1 agrees at 7 bases. The CDR3 length is 12 residues. Trimming cost V 6 bases and J 3 bases; bases outside gene matches: 2. The germline gives CDR1 SNHLY, CDR2 FYNNEI. Supplemented by reference TRBV2 and TRBJ2-7, the full variable domain reads EPEVTQTPSHQVTQMGQEVILRCVPISNHLYFYWYRQILGQKVEFLVSFYNNEISEKSEIFDDQFSVERPDGSNFTLKIRSTKLEDSAMYFCASRGDSYEQYFGPGTRLTVT.

The chain uses TRBV7-8 and TRBJ2-5; maybe TRBD1 (5 bases). Germline V gene lookup returns CDR1 SGHVS and CDR2 FQNEAQ. The CDR3 is 16 amino acids. V was clipped by 6 bases and J by 5 bases, with 22 bases between them. DNA for the CDR3: TGTGCCAGCAGGGCGAACAGGCTGGGGAACGGCGAGACCCAGTACTTC. This sequence encodes CASRANRLGNGETQYF.

The rearrangement uses TRBV7-2 and TRBJ2-3; 10 bases are a match to TRBD2. This CDR3 contains 18 residues. Germline V gene sequence: CDR1 SGHTA, CDR2 FQGNSA. V gave up 1 base and J gave up 6 bases; unmatched junction bases: 13. The CDR3 DNA sequence: TGTGCCAGCAGCTTAGACGAGCCCGCTAGCGGGAGTTTGGATACGCAGTATTTT. It yields the protein CASSLDEPASGSLDTQYF.

This sequence joins TRBV30 and TRBJ2-1, with 7 nucleotides matching TRBD2. V was pared by 4 bases and J by 9 bases, with 6 bases of the junction left unmatched. Per germline, CDR1 GTSNPN and CDR2 SVGIG (reference sequence). The CDR3 totals 12 residues. CDR3 coding DNA: TGTGCCTGGAACCGGGAGGTCGGTGAGCAGTTCTTC. It translates to CAWNREVGEQFF.

The chain is built from TRBV7-3 and TRBJ2-2, with 7 bases fitting TRBD1. V shed 4 bases, J shed 1 base, and the junction held 3 bases outside the gene matches. This CDR3 is built from 15 residues. CDR1 and CDR2 (germline): SGHTA, FQGTGA. CDR3 sequence: CASSSRQGNTGELFF. The DNA for the CDR3 is TGTGCCAGCAGCTCCCGACAGGGGAACACCGGGGAGCTGTTTTTT.

The chain couples TRBV19 to TRBJ2-2; D not certain. This CDR3 region has 14 residues. The V gene's germline CDR1 is LNHDA and CDR2 SQIVND (reference sequence). Trimming removed 5 bases at V and 3 bases at J, with 10 bases between. In DNA form, the CDR3 reads TGTGCCAGTAGTGCTATACACGACACCGGGGAGCTGTTTTTT. This sequence encodes CASSAIHDTGELFF.

The chain joins TRBV19 to TRBJ2-7; no reliable D call. This CDR3 has 15 amino acids. The germline V and J ends were trimmed by 3 bases and 0 bases, with 12 bases remaining between them. The germline V gene has CDR1 LNHDA and CDR2 SQIVND (reference sequence). The CDR3 reads CASSIPRGPSYEQYF. The CDR3, as DNA: TGTGCCAGTAGTATCCCAAGAGGTCCCTCCTACGAGCAGTACTTC.

The gene calls are TRBV7-9 and TRBJ1-3; D remains ambiguous. From germline, CDR1 is SEHNR and CDR2 FQNEAQ (reference sequence). This CDR3 region has 16 residues. Trimming cost V 5 bases and J 4 bases, with 18 bases left between them. Here the CDR3 DNA reads TGTGCCAGCAGCGCAGACTCCGGACCCTTCGGAAACACCATATATTTT. It translates to CASSADSGPFGNTIYF.

J is TRBJ1-5 and V is TRBV2; TRBD1 is a possible D gene (6 bases). The germline V gene has CDR1 SNHLY and CDR2 FYNNEI. Trimming pared 6 bases from V and 3 bases from J, leaving 12 bases between. The CDR3 is 14 amino acids. DNA for the CDR3: TGTGCCAGCAGCCCGGACAGATTCAATCAGCCCCAGCATTTT. It yields the protein CASSPDRFNQPQHF.